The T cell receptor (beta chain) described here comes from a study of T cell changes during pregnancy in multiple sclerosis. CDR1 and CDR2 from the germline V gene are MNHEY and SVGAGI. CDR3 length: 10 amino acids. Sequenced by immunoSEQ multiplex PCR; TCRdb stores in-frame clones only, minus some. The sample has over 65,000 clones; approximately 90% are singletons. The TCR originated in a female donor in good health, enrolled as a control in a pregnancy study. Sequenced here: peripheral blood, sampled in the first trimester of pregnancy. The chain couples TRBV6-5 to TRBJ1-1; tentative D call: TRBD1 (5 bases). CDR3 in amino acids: CSTGNTEAFF. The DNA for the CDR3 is TGTAGTACAGGGAACACTGAAGCTTTCTTT.